Each of the 3 T cell receptor beta chains below was sequenced from the same sample in a study of OX40 agonist ivuxolimab in advanced cancers. Generated by immunoSEQ multiplex PCR, the TCRdb table keeps only in-frame clones and is missing some. The table shows 80,000 to 100,000 clones, with roughly nine tenths occurring only once. The sequences come from CD4+ or CD8+ T cells sorted from blood, collected in a trial of the OX40 agonist ivuxolimab. Receptor source: an adult with an advanced solid tumor such as melanoma, head and neck, liver or kidney cancer.

This clone has more than one count but fewer than ten. The chain couples TRBV27 to TRBJ2-1; TRBD2 matches 11 bases. With 6 bases clipped from V and 4 bases from J, the junction kept 8 bases outside the gene matches. CDR3 size: 16 residues. Germline V gene data show CDR1 as MNHEY and CDR2 as SMNVEV (reference sequence). The CDR3 region has the DNA TGTGCCAGCAGGGGGACTAGCGGTAAAAGATACAATGAGCAGTTCTTC. Its translation is CASRGTSGKRYNEQFF.

The V and J genes are TRBV2 and TRBJ2-7; D is perhaps TRBD2 (5 bases). Germline values: CDR1 SNHLY, CDR2 FYNNEI. V was pared by 5 bases and J by 7 bases, with 12 bases between. The CDR3 runs to 12 residues. CDR3 DNA sequence: TGTGCCAGCAGTCTGGACGGAGGAGAGCAGTACGTC. Translated, it gives CASSLDGGEQYV.

The chain joins TRBV2 to TRBJ1-4; D unclear. The CDR3 length is 13 residues. V was shortened by 10 bases and J by 3 bases, with 12 bases between the two germline ends. The germline CDR1 and CDR2 sequences are SNHLY and FYNNEI. In nucleotides, the CDR3 is TGTGCCACGACATCCGGAGCTAATGAAAAACTGTTTTTT. This gives the protein CATTSGANEKLFF.